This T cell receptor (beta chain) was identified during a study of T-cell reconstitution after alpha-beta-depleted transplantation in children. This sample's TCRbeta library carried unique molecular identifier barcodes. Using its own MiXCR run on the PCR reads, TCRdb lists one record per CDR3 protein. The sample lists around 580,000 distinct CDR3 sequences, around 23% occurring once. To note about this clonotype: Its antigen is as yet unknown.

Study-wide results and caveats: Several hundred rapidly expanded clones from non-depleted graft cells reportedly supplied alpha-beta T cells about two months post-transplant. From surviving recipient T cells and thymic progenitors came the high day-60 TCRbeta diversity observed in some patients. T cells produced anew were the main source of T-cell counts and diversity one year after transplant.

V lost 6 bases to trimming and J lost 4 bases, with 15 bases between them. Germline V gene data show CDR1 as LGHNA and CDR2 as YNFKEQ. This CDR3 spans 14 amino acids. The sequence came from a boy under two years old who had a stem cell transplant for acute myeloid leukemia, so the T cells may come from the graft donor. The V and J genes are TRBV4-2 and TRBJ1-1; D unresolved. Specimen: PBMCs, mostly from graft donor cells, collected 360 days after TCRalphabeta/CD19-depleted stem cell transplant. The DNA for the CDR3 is TGTGCCAGCAGTCAACATAGGGCAAGCACTGAAGCTTTCTTT. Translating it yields CASSQHRASTEAFF.